Sequencing of this TCR beta chain was carried out in a study of glioma-infiltrating T cells. Amplification of TCR alpha and beta CDR3 regions from RNA used iRepertoire nested multiplex PCR. Using its own MiXCR run on the multiplex PCR reads, TCRdb lists one record per CDR3 protein. The table lists about 130,000 distinct CDR3 sequences, 24% of them singletons. Points from the study as a whole: Very few CDR3 sequences were shared between tissue and blood.

From germline, CDR1 is MNHEY and CDR2 SMNVEV (reference sequence). The CDR3 is 17 amino acids. J was trimmed by 0 bases and V by 6 bases; bases with no gene match: 7. Remarks on this clonotype: Its antigen remains unknown.

V usage is TRBV27 and J usage is TRBJ2-1, with 11 bases lining up with TRBD2. This receptor was obtained from a human donor with low-grade glioma or glioblastoma, undergoing nonglioma brain surgery, or in good health (not recorded which). Sequenced sample: glioma tissue, nonneoplastic brain tissue, or PBMCs (not recorded which). CDR3 DNA sequence: TGTGCCAGCAGCCTACTAGCGGGAGCGAGCTCCTACAATGAGCAGTTCTTC. Translated, it gives CASSLLAGASSYNEQFF.